The 29 T cell receptor beta chains listed next were all sequenced from one sample in a study of T cells in tumors after PD-1 blockade. This table comes from immunoSEQ multiplex PCR, and its TCRdb copy is limited to in-frame clones, with some not included. There are around 45,000 clones in the sample; 79% occur only once, and approximately 16% lies in the top ten. This specimen was PBMCs, taken before anti-PD-1 treatment. Every receptor here comes from a human donor with basal cell carcinoma.

This chain connects TRBV28 to TRBJ1-6; D unclear. The CDR3 consists of 16 residues. CDR1 MDHEN and CDR2 SYDVKM come from the germline V gene. V was cut by 3 bases and J by 3 bases, with 12 bases left in between. CDR3: CASSLDLRFYNSPLHF. The CDR3 DNA reads TGTGCCAGCAGTTTGGACCTCAGGTTCTATAATTCACCCCTCCACTTT.

The genes are TRBV30 and TRBJ1-2; 12 bases are a match to TRBD1. V dropped 2 bases and J dropped 8; count of bases not matched to a gene: 9. This CDR3 is 15 amino acids long. Germline assignment: CDR1 GTSNPN and CDR2 SVGIG (reference sequence). The CDR3, as DNA: TGTGCCTGGAGTCACCCGGGACAGGGGGCGCTGGGCTACACCTTC. It translates to CAWSHPGQGALGYTF. Filled out from reference TRBV30 and TRBJ1-2, the complete variable domain reads SQTIHQWPATLVQPVGSPLSLECTVEGTSNPNLYWYRQAAGRGLQLLFYSVGIGQISSEVPQNLSASRPQDRQFILSSKKLLLSDSGFYLCAWSHPGQGALGYTFGSGTRLTVV.

The rearrangement links TRBV10-3 to TRBJ2-7; TRBD1 matches at 7 bases. The V gene end was trimmed by 3 bases and the J gene end by 7 bases; junction bases not matched to a gene: 12. Germline CDR1 and CDR2: ENHRY and SYGVKD. The CDR3 runs 15 residues. Here the CDR3 DNA reads TGTGCCATCAGTGACCCGACAGGGTCTTTTGGGGAGCAGTACTTC. Translating it yields CAISDPTGSFGEQYF.

This chain joins TRBV5-1 and TRBJ2-1; 14 positions match TRBD2. This CDR3 spans 15 amino acids. Unmatched junction bases numbered 5, after V lost 5 bases and J lost 7 bases. Per the germline V gene, CDR1 is SGHRS and CDR2 is YFSETQ. CDR3 loop: CASSYGTSGGNEQFF. The CDR3 nucleotides are TGCGCCAGCAGTTACGGGACTAGCGGGGGAAATGAGCAGTTCTTC.

The count of this clone is one. The chain couples TRBV2 to TRBJ2-7; TRBD2 matches at 7 bases. J gave up 1 base and V 6 bases, and 9 bases lay outside the gene matches. Germline-derived CDR1 and CDR2 are SNHLY and FYNNEI. The CDR3 covers 15 residues. CDR3 loop: CASSIFGGESYEQYF. CDR3 DNA: TGTGCCAGCAGCATCTTTGGGGGGGAATCCTACGAGCAGTACTTC.

This sequence joins TRBV27 and TRBJ2-1, with 12 nucleotides matching TRBD2. V lost 1 base and J lost 6; bases outside the gene matches: 10. The CDR3 is made up of 18 amino acids. Germline CDR1 and CDR2: MNHEY and SMNVEV (reference sequence). The CDR3 DNA reads TGTGCCAGCAGTTTATTAATCCCGGCTAGCGGGGGGGCCAATGAGCAGTTCTTC. Encoded protein: CASSLLIPASGGANEQFF.

CDR3 amino acids: CASSRGQGAINYGYTF. Written as DNA, the CDR3 is TGTGCCAGCTCACGAGGGCAGGGGGCGATCAACTATGGCTACACCTTC. The chain couples TRBV18 to TRBJ1-2, with 8 bases lining up with TRBD1. The length of the CDR3 is 16 residues. The germline V gene has CDR1 KGHSH and CDR2 LQKENI. V was pared by 4 bases and J by 2 bases, with 9 bases of the junction left unmatched.

The chain combines TRBV5-1 with TRBJ2-1, with D possibly being TRBD1 or TRBD2 (5 bases each). The V end was cut by 3 bases, the J end by 8 bases, with 18 bases between. The germline CDR1 and CDR2 sequences are SGHRS and YFSETQ. This CDR3 region has 15 residues. CDR3 sequence: CASSSHGTQGDEQFF. As DNA, the CDR3 is TGCGCCAGCAGCTCCCACGGGACCCAAGGCGATGAGCAGTTCTTC. The variable domain in full, completed from reference TRBV5-1 and TRBJ2-1, reads KAGVTQTPRYLIKTRGQQVTLSCSPISGHRSVSWYQQTPGQGLQFLFEYFSETQRNKGNFPGRFSGRQFSNSRSEMNVSTLELGDSALYLCASSSHGTQGDEQFFGPGTRLTVL.

The chain couples TRBV11-3 to TRBJ1-1; no firm D call. The V gene's germline CDR1 is SGHNT and CDR2 YENEEA. This CDR3 comprises 15 residues. The ends were cut back, 0 bases at V and 4 bases at J, with 12 bases in the middle. The CDR3 region is CASSLDGVEGTEAFF. CDR3 DNA sequence: TGTGCCAGCAGCTTAGACGGGGTAGAAGGCACTGAAGCTTTCTTT.

V usage is TRBV28 and J usage is TRBJ1-2; D might be TRBD1 (6 bases). The V and J ends lost 4 bases and 7 bases respectively, with 16 bases between them. The CDR3 is 14 amino acids. CDR1 and CDR2 from the germline V gene are MDHEN and SYDVKM. In DNA form, the CDR3 reads TGTGCCAGCAGTTCCCCCCGGGGGGCTGCTGGCTACACCTTC. This gives the protein CASSSPRGAAGYTF.

V and J are TRBV5-5 and TRBJ2-2; no clear D. There are 14 residues in the CDR3. V dropped 3 bases and J dropped 5 bases, with 11 bases sitting between them. CDR1 is SGHKS, CDR2 YYEKEE, per germline (reference sequence). As DNA, the CDR3 is TGTGCCAGCAGCTCGACCGTGTTGACCGGGGAGCTGTTTTTT. Amino acid sequence: CASSSTVLTGELFF.

This clone was observed a handful of times. V and J are TRBV5-1 and TRBJ1-6, with a possible D match to TRBD1 (6 bases). Germline assignment: CDR1 SGHRS and CDR2 YFSETQ. The CDR3 is 14 amino acids. Trimming took off 3 bases at V and 4 bases at J, with 8 bases between the two ends. The CDR3 DNA reads as TGCGCCAGCAGCTGGGACACTTATAATTCACCCCTCCACTTT. Protein product: CASSWDTYNSPLHF.

The rearrangement joins TRBV5-1 to TRBJ1-4; no firm D call. Germline V gene lookup returns CDR1 SGHRS and CDR2 YFSETQ. The V end was cut by 0 bases, the J end by 4 bases, with 13 bases between. There are 16 residues in the CDR3. CDR3 residues: CASSLGQQYSNEKLFF. The CDR3 DNA reads TGCGCCAGCAGCTTGGGTCAGCAATACAGTAATGAAAAACTGTTTTTT.

The chain is built from TRBV6-1 and TRBJ1-3; possible D gene TRBD1, 6 bases. V was trimmed by 3 bases and J by 1 base, leaving 10 bases between them. Looked up from germline, CDR1 is MNHNS and CDR2 is SASEGT. The CDR3 sequence is 15 residues long. DNA of the CDR3: TGTGCCAGCAGTGATTTCCAGGGGTCTGGAAACACCATATATTTT. Protein product: CASSDFQGSGNTIYF.

The rearrangement uses TRBV5-4 and TRBJ2-2; 10 nucleotides line up with TRBD2. The CDR3 sequence is 16 residues long. J was trimmed by 2 bases and V by 4 bases; bases with no gene match: 5. Germline CDR1 and CDR2: SGHNT and YYREEE (reference sequence). The CDR3 DNA reads as TGTGCCAGCAGCACCTGGACTAGCGGTAACACCGGGGAGCTGTTTTTT. Translating it yields CASSTWTSGNTGELFF.

V is TRBV6-5 and J is TRBJ2-7; D is possibly TRBD2 (6 bases). The CDR3 is 14 amino acids. CDR1 MNHEY and CDR2 SVGAGI come from the germline V gene. Trimming cost V 5 bases and J 0 bases, with 11 bases left between them. For the CDR3, the DNA is TGTGCCAGCAGTCTGGACTATAACTCCTACGAGCAGTACTTC. As protein: CASSLDYNSYEQYF.

This clone appeared a few times. The chain is built from TRBV12-3 or TRBV12-4 and TRBJ1-1; 9 positions match TRBD1. V shed 5 bases and J 5 bases; nucleotides not matched to a gene: 3. This CDR3 comprises 13 residues. The CDR3 protein is CASSVDRGTEAFF. DNA for the CDR3: TGTGCCAGCAGTGTCGACAGGGGGACTGAAGCTTTCTTT.

V usage is TRBV5-1 and J usage is TRBJ1-5, with 7 bases aligning to TRBD1. The CDR3 runs 15 residues. The V gene's germline CDR1 is SGHRS and CDR2 YFSETQ. V gave up 0 bases and J gave up 5 bases; unmatched junction bases: 5. The CDR3 nucleotides read TGCGCCAGCAGCTTGGGTCCAGGGGGTCATCAGCCCCAGCATTTT. Amino acid sequence: CASSLGPGGHQPQHF.

This clone was seen only once. The chain links TRBV27 to TRBJ1-1; the D is unclear. The length of the CDR3 is 13 residues. V lost 0 bases and J 1 base, leaving 3 bases between the germline ends. Germline values: CDR1 MNHEY, CDR2 SMNVEV (reference sequence). CDR3 in amino acids: CASSLSANTEAFF. The CDR3 bases are TGTGCCAGCAGTTTATCCGCGAACACTGAAGCTTTCTTT.

Concerning this clone: The identical CDR3 is also encoded by other nucleotide sequences in the sample. The chain uses TRBV9 and TRBJ2-3; D unresolved. The germline V gene has CDR1 SGDLS and CDR2 YYNGEE. The germline V and J ends were trimmed by 0 bases and 2 bases, with 16 bases remaining between them. The CDR3 spans 17 residues. The chain's CDR3 is CASSVGLGPWFTDTQYF. The DNA for the CDR3 is TGTGCCAGCAGCGTAGGCCTTGGTCCATGGTTCACAGATACGCAGTATTTT.

This chain joins TRBV28 and TRBJ1-5; 9 bases are a match to TRBD1. Germline lookup yields CDR1 MDHEN and CDR2 SYDVKM. Unmatched junction bases numbered 10, after V lost 6 bases and J lost 7 bases. The CDR3 is made up of 15 amino acids. The CDR3 sequence is CASSPTTGGGQPQHF. CDR3 nucleotides: TGTGCCAGCAGCCCCACAACAGGGGGCGGGCAGCCCCAGCATTTT.

This clone was counted between two and nine times. The V gene is TRBV28, the J gene TRBJ2-2, with TRBD2 matching 8 bases. CDR1 and CDR2 from the germline V gene are MDHEN and SYDVKM. This CDR3 region has 15 residues. After removal of 5 bases from V and 4 bases from J, the junction contained 6 bases not matched to a gene. The CDR3 is CASSREGHVTGELFF. CDR3 bases: TGTGCCAGCAGTCGGGAGGGCCATGTCACCGGGGAGCTGTTTTTT.

This clone was counted only a few times. V usage is TRBV28 and J usage is TRBJ1-3, with D tentatively TRBD1 (5 bases). Germline assignment: CDR1 MDHEN and CDR2 SYDVKM. V was clipped by 4 bases and J by 6 bases, with 16 bases between them. The CDR3 length is 15 residues. CDR3 sequence (DNA): TGTGCCAGCAGTTCGCCGCAGGGACGGGAAAACACCATATATTTT. It codes for CASSSPQGRENTIYF.

The chain uses TRBV10-2 and TRBJ2-7; no clear D gene. Per the germline V gene, CDR1 is WSHSY and CDR2 is SAAADI. This CDR3 comprises 11 residues. V was cut by 3 bases and J by 7 bases, with 7 bases left in between. The CDR3 here is CASSDWREQYF. CDR3 sequence (DNA): TGCGCCAGCAGTGATTGGCGGGAGCAGTACTTC.

V is TRBV2 and J is TRBJ2-1; D tentatively fits TRBD1 or TRBD2 (5 bases each). Germline CDR1 is SNHLY and CDR2 is FYNNEI. V was cut by 8 bases and J by 4 bases, with 18 bases left in between. The CDR3 has 15 amino acids. CDR3 sequence: CASGSGTRGYNEQFF. The CDR3 region has the DNA TGTGCCAGCGGCTCCGGGACCCGTGGGTACAATGAGCAGTTCTTC.

The chain is built from TRBV5-5 and TRBJ1-4, with TRBD1 matching over 7 bases. The CDR3 runs 14 residues. Germline CDR1 reads SGHKS; CDR2 reads YYEKEE (reference sequence). J was trimmed by 3 bases and V by 4 bases; bases with no gene match: 3. The CDR3 protein is CASSRQGANEKLFF. The CDR3, as DNA: TGTGCCAGCAGCCGTCAGGGGGCTAATGAAAAACTGTTTTTT.

CDR3 sequence: CASSPQEIGANVLTF. The CDR3 DNA reads TGTGCCAGCAGCCCGCAGGAGATTGGGGCCAACGTCCTGACTTTC. The V gene is TRBV2, the J gene TRBJ2-6; D is ambiguous. CDR3 size: 15 residues. V lost 6 bases and J lost 3, with 12 bases in between. Per germline, CDR1 SNHLY and CDR2 FYNNEI.

V and J are TRBV30 and TRBJ1-1, with TRBD1 matching 9 bases. V shed 4 bases, J shed 5 bases, and the junction held 5 bases outside the gene matches. Germline lookup yields CDR1 GTSNPN and CDR2 SVGIG (reference sequence). The CDR3 runs 13 residues. CDR3 sequence: CAWIRDRVTEAFF. CDR3 DNA sequence: TGTGCCTGGATCAGGGACAGGGTGACTGAAGCTTTCTTT.

The rearrangement uses TRBV5-4 and TRBJ2-3; the match to TRBD2 covers 7 bases. Germline V gene data show CDR1 as SGHNT and CDR2 as YYREEE (reference sequence). V trimming: 1 base; J trimming: 2 bases; junction bases outside the gene matches: 4. The CDR3 length is 15 residues. In nucleotides, the CDR3 is TGTGCCAGCAGCTTGAGCGGGGTGAACACAGATACGCAGTATTTT. Protein product: CASSLSGVNTDTQYF.